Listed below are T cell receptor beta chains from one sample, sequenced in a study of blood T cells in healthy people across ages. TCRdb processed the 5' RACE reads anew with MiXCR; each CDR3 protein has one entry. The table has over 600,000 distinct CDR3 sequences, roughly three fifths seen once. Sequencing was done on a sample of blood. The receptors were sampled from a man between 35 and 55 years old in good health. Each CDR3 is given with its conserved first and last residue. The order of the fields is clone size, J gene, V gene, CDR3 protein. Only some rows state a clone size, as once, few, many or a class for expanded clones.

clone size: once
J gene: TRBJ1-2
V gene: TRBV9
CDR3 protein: CASSVGGGRNGYTF

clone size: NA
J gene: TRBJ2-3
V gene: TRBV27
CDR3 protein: CASKQKGPSDTDTQYF

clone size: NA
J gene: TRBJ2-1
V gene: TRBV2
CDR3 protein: CASSDIRSRNYNEQFF

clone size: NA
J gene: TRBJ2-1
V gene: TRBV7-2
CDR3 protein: CASSPGHPSSYNEQFF

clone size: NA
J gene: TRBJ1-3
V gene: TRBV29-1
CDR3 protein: CSAGLAGNTIYF

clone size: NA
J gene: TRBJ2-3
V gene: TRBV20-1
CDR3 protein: CSAYTSGSTDTQYF

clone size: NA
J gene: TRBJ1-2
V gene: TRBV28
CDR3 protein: CASSQASGGAGGYTF

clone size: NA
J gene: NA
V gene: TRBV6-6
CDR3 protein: CASNQDRSYEQYF

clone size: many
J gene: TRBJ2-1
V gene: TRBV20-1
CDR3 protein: CSALFVNNEQFF

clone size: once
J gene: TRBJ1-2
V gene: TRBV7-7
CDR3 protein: CASSLRGAANGYTF

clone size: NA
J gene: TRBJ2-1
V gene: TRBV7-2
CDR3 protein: CASSSGPVGSGQFF

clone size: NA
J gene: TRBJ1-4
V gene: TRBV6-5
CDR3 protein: CASSYVGKASEKLFF

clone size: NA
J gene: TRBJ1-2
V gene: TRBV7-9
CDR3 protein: CASSLRSAFGYTF

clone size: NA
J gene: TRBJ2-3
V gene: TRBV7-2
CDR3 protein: CASSAPTGTSGRSDTQYF

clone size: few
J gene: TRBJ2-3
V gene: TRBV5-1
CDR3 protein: CASSPRLAGASTDTQYF

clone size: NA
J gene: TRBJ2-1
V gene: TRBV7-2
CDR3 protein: CASSLGGGPIGFF